The 24 T cell receptor beta chains below all came from one sample that was sequenced in a study of Ad26.COV2.S vaccination and SARS-CoV-2 variants. Data came from immunoSEQ multiplex PCR; TCRdb stores just in-frame clones and leaves some out. Of fewer than 400,000 clones in the sample, 90% were seen once. Indicated treatment: some 20 received Ad26.COV2.S at low or high dose, single or two shots; about five received placebo; per-sample allocation not given. Repertoires come from day 63 after the first vaccine or placebo injection. The sequencing here drew on peripheral blood, taken in a trial of Ad26.COV2.S vaccine versus placebo. The receptors here all came from a person aged 18 to 65 who received the Ad26.COV2.S COVID-19 vaccine or a placebo.

V and J are TRBV9 and TRBJ2-7, with 10 nucleotides matching TRBD1. V lost 3 bases and J lost 2; bases outside the gene matches: 2. The CDR3 totals 14 residues. CDR1 and CDR2 from the germline V gene are SGDLS and YYNGEE. The CDR3 sequence: CASSATGGTYEQYF. The CDR3 DNA sequence: TGTGCCAGCAGCGCGACAGGGGGCACCTACGAGCAGTACTTC.

This sequence joins TRBV19 and TRBJ1-5; 7 bases line up with TRBD1. The ends lost 4 bases at V and 1 base at J; junction bases unmatched: 7. The CDR3 has 16 amino acids. Germline V gives CDR1 LNHDA, CDR2 SQIVND (reference sequence). The CDR3 DNA is TGTGCCAGTAGTACCCCGGGACAGCAAAGCAATCAGCCCCAGCATTTT. Translation gives CASSTPGQQSNQPQHF.

The rearrangement joins TRBV7-2 to TRBJ1-6; perhaps TRBD1 as D (5 bases). Trimming pared 4 bases from V and 9 bases from J, leaving 10 bases between. In germline, CDR1 is SGHTA, CDR2 FQGNSA. This CDR3 comprises 13 residues. The CDR3 nucleotides are TGTGCCAGCAGCTCCGGGGGGACTTCACCCCTCCACTTT. It is translated as CASSSGGTSPLHF.

The rearrangement joins TRBV5-8 to TRBJ1-2, with D maybe TRBD1 (6 bases). Germline V gene data show CDR1 as SGHTS and CDR2 as YDEGEE. The CDR3 extends over 14 amino acids. Trimming left V 4 bases short and J 7 bases short, with 17 bases between. CDR3 residues: CASSVGTGSVGYTF. The DNA of the CDR3 is TGTGCCAGCAGCGTGGGAACAGGGTCTGTTGGCTACACCTTC.

V and J are TRBV24-1 and TRBJ2-2; maybe TRBD1 (6 bases). Germline values: CDR1 KGHDR, CDR2 SFDVKD. The length of the CDR3 is 12 residues. Trimming cost V 7 bases and J 6 bases, with 8 bases left between them. The CDR3 bases are TGTGCCACCAGCAGGGGTCCCGGGGAGCTGTTTTTT. Amino acid sequence: CATSRGPGELFF.

This clone has a single count. The chain joins TRBV3-1 (or the pseudogene TRBV3-2) to TRBJ2-7; TRBD2 might be the D (6 bases). V shed 0 bases and J shed 2 bases, with 14 bases lying between them. This CDR3 is built from 16 residues. Per germline, CDR1 LGHDT and CDR2 YNNKEL (reference sequence). The CDR3 loop reads CASSQEWRVDTYEQYV. The CDR3 DNA reads TGTGCCAGCAGCCAAGAGTGGAGGGTAGATACCTACGAGCAGTACGTC.

On this clone: The same CDR3 is also encoded by other DNA sequences in this sample. The genes are TRBV27 and TRBJ1-1; the D is unclear. CDR1 is MNHEY and CDR2 is SMNVEV in the germline V gene (reference sequence). This CDR3 is built from 14 residues. V dropped 3 bases and J dropped 1 base, with 9 bases sitting between them. The DNA for the CDR3 is TGTGCCAGCAGTTTGTGGGGTGGGAACACTGAAGCTTTCTTT. The encoded protein is CASSLWGGNTEAFF.

The genes are TRBV28 and TRBJ1-5; D might be TRBD1 (5 bases). CDR1 is MDHEN and CDR2 is SYDVKM in the germline V gene. The CDR3 length is 20 residues. The V end was cut by 4 bases, the J end by 3 bases, with 28 bases between. Written as DNA, the CDR3 is TGTGCCAGCAGTTGGGTGGCCCTGGCGGAGGGACCCGGTGACAATCAGCCCCAGCATTTT. As protein: CASSWVALAEGPGDNQPQHF. The entire variable domain, with the rest obtained from reference TRBV28 and TRBJ1-5, is as follows: DVKVTQSSRYLVKRTGEKVFLECVQDMDHENMFWYRQDPGLGLRLIYFSYDVKMKEKGDIPEGYSVSREKKERFSLILESASTNQTSMYLCASSWVALAEGPGDNQPQHFGDGTRLSIL.

This chain joins TRBV2 and TRBJ2-1; 8 bases map to TRBD2. The trim removed 10 bases at V and 6 bases at J, leaving 14 bases unmatched. This CDR3 is built from 15 residues. Germline V CDR1 and CDR2: SNHLY, FYNNEI. Written as DNA, the CDR3 is TGTGCCACCTACTGGAGCGGGGGTCTTTCCAATGAGCAGTTCTTC. It encodes CATYWSGGLSNEQFF. The whole variable domain, filled in from reference TRBV2 and TRBJ2-1, reads EPEVTQTPSHQVTQMGQEVILRCVPISNHLYFYWYRQILGQKVEFLVSFYNNEISEKSEIFDDQFSVERPDGSNFTLKIRSTKLEDSAMYFCATYWSGGLSNEQFFGPGTRLTVL.

This chain links TRBV29-1 with TRBJ2-6; D is undetermined. Germline V gives CDR1 SQVTM, CDR2 ANQGSEA. Trimming shortened V by 4 bases and J by 4 bases, and 5 bases separated the two germline ends. CDR3 length: 12 amino acids. CDR3 amino acids: CSVADGANVLTF. In nucleotides, the CDR3 is TGCAGCGTTGCCGACGGGGCCAACGTCCTGACTTTC. The full variable domain, with the rest looked up from reference TRBV29-1 and TRBJ2-6, is SAVISQKPSRDICQRGTSLTIQCQVDSQVTMMFWYRQQPGQSLTLIATANQGSEATYESGFVIDKFPISRPNLTFSTLTVSNMSPEDSSIYLCSVADGANVLTFGAGSRLTVL.

This clone has just one count. This chain links TRBV11-3 with TRBJ2-1; D call uncertain. Trimming cost V 5 bases and J 6 bases, with 14 bases left between them. Germline V gene lookup returns CDR1 SGHNT and CDR2 YENEEA. This CDR3 has 14 amino acids. In DNA form, the CDR3 reads TGTGCCAGCAGCCCTGCTCTAGTTAGCAATGAGCAGTTCTTC. It encodes CASSPALVSNEQFF.

The gene calls are TRBV19 and TRBJ1-3; no firm D call. With 9 bases removed from V and 0 bases from J, the gap between germline ends came to 12 bases. Per germline, CDR1 LNHDA and CDR2 SQIVND (reference sequence). The CDR3 length is 14 residues. For the CDR3, the DNA is TGTGCCAGCAAATTCGCCATCTCTGGAAACACCATATATTTT. Encoded protein: CASKFAISGNTIYF.

This sequence joins TRBV3-1 (or the pseudogene TRBV3-2) and TRBJ2-5; D unresolved. V shed 4 bases and J shed 2 bases, with 14 bases lying between them. In germline, CDR1 is LGHDT, CDR2 YNNKEL (reference sequence). The CDR3 is 15 amino acids. The CDR3: CASSPWAHKQETQYF. The CDR3 nucleotides are TGTGCCAGCAGCCCCTGGGCACACAAACAAGAGACCCAGTACTTC.

This chain links TRBV9 with TRBJ2-2, with no clear D. Per the germline V gene, CDR1 is SGDLS and CDR2 is YYNGEE. Trimming removed 3 bases at V and 0 bases at J, with 6 bases between. This CDR3 is 14 amino acids long. CDR3 loop: CASSADANTGELFF. CDR3 bases: TGTGCCAGCAGCGCGGACGCGAACACCGGGGAGCTGTTTTTT. Supplemented by reference TRBV9 and TRBJ2-2, the full variable domain reads DSGVTQTPKHLITATGQRVTLRCSPRSGDLSVYWYQQSLDQGLQFLIQYYNGEERAKGNILERFSAQQFPDLHSELNLSSLELGDSALYFCASSADANTGELFFGEGSRLTVL.

The rearrangement uses TRBV4-1 and TRBJ1-2, with a weak D call TRBD1 (5 bases). The CDR3 length is 13 residues. The ends were cut back, 0 bases at V and 14 bases at J, with 16 bases in the middle. Per the germline V gene, CDR1 is MGHRA and CDR2 is YSYEKL. The CDR3 coding sequence is TGCGCCAGCAGCCAAGATAATGTTGGGGGGACGACCTTC. Amino acid sequence: CASSQDNVGGTTF.

The J gene is TRBJ1-6, the V gene TRBV30, with D unresolved. CDR1 GTSNPN and CDR2 SVGIG come from the germline V gene (reference sequence). The CDR3 is made up of 13 amino acids. V lost 5 bases and J 5 bases, leaving 10 bases between the germline ends. The CDR3 nucleotides read TGTGCCTGGGAGGTCATGGATAATTCACCCCTCCACTTT. Translating gives CAWEVMDNSPLHF. The variable domain in full, with the rest retrieved from reference TRBV30 and TRBJ1-6, is SQTIHQWPATLVQPVGSPLSLECTVEGTSNPNLYWYRQAAGRGLQLLFYSVGIGQISSEVPQNLSASRPQDRQFILSSKKLLLSDSGFYLCAWEVMDNSPLHFGNGTRLTVT.

This clone has just one count. The genes are TRBV27 and TRBJ2-5; D ambiguous. Germline values: CDR1 MNHEY, CDR2 SMNVEV (reference sequence). V gave up 5 bases and J gave up 2 bases, with 6 bases separating them. The CDR3 totals 12 residues. CDR3 residues: CASSPTQETQYF. The CDR3 nucleotides are TGTGCCAGCAGTCCCACTCAAGAGACCCAGTACTTC.

The V and J genes are TRBV7-2 and TRBJ1-1; D is perhaps TRBD1 (5 bases). From germline, CDR1 is SGHTA and CDR2 FQGNSA. The V end lost 8 bases, the J end lost 8 bases, and 21 bases lay between the germline ends. This CDR3 comprises 14 residues. Written as DNA, the CDR3 is TGTGCCAGCTGCGACAGCCGGTGGAAACGAGAAGCTTTCTTT. Translation: CASCDSRWKREAFF. Variable domain in full (rest from reference TRBV7-2 and TRBJ1-1): GAGVSQSPSNKVTEKGKDVELRCDPISGHTALYWYRQSLGQGLEFLIYFQGNSAPDKSGLPSDRFSAERTGGSVSTLTIQRTQQEDSAVYLCASCDSRWKREAFFGQGTRLTVV.

V usage is TRBV18 and J usage is TRBJ1-1, with D unclear. This CDR3 spans 12 amino acids. V lost 8 bases to trimming and J lost 3 bases, with 10 bases between them. Germline V CDR1 and CDR2: KGHSH, LQKENI. The CDR3 reads CASTRRDTEAFF. For the CDR3, the DNA is TGTGCCAGCACCCGGAGAGACACTGAAGCTTTCTTT.

V gene TRBV18 combines with J gene TRBJ1-2, with TRBD1 as a possible D gene (5 bases). CDR1 is KGHSH and CDR2 is LQKENI in the germline V gene. V was cut by 3 bases and J by 0 bases, with 17 bases left in between. CDR3 length: 17 amino acids. In nucleotides, the CDR3 is TGTGCCAGCTCACCTATTCGACAGATGTTTCCTAACTATGGCTACACCTTC. Protein product: CASSPIRQMFPNYGYTF. The variable domain in full, with the rest retrieved from reference TRBV18 and TRBJ1-2, is NAGVMQNPRHLVRRRGQEARLRCSPMKGHSHVYWYRQLPEEGLKFMVYLQKENIIDESGMPKERFSAEFPKEGPSILRIQQVVRGDSAAYFCASSPIRQMFPNYGYTFGSGTRLTVV.

The V and J genes are TRBV10-3 and TRBJ1-2, with no clear D. CDR1 is ENHRY, CDR2 SYGVKD, per germline. Trimming pared 6 bases from V and 7 bases from J, leaving 24 bases between. This CDR3 has 16 residues. CDR3 protein: CAIRVFFGQLLGGYTF. Here the CDR3 DNA reads TGTGCCATCAGAGTGTTCTTCGGGCAGCTCCTCGGTGGCTACACCTTC.

V usage is TRBV27 and J usage is TRBJ2-1; the match to TRBD2 covers 8 bases. The CDR3 contains 15 residues. Per germline, CDR1 MNHEY and CDR2 SMNVEV (reference sequence). V trimming: 5 bases; J trimming: 7 bases; junction bases outside the gene matches: 10. CDR3 sequence (DNA): TGTGCCAGCAGTCCTTGGGGCGGGGGGCTGAATGAGCAGTTCTTC. This codes for CASSPWGGGLNEQFF.

The chain recombines TRBV4-1 with TRBJ2-5; 8 bases are shared with TRBD2. There are 16 residues in the CDR3. The junction had 10 bases not matched to a gene; V was cut back by 6 bases and J by 1 base. Germline-derived CDR1 and CDR2 are MGHRA and YSYEKL. In DNA, the CDR3 is TGCGCCAGCAGTCCTGTAAGCGGGGGAACCCAAGAGACCCAGTACTTC. Translated, it gives CASSPVSGGTQETQYF.

This chain uses TRBV2 with TRBJ1-2; TRBD1 might be the D (6 bases). With 6 bases removed from V and 6 bases from J, the gap between germline ends came to 26 bases. Germline CDR1 SNHLY, CDR2 FYNNEI. CDR3 length: 17 residues. The CDR3: CASRPMTGYLPGDGYTF. CDR3 coding DNA: TGTGCCAGCAGACCAATGACAGGTTACCTCCCGGGTGATGGCTACACCTTC.